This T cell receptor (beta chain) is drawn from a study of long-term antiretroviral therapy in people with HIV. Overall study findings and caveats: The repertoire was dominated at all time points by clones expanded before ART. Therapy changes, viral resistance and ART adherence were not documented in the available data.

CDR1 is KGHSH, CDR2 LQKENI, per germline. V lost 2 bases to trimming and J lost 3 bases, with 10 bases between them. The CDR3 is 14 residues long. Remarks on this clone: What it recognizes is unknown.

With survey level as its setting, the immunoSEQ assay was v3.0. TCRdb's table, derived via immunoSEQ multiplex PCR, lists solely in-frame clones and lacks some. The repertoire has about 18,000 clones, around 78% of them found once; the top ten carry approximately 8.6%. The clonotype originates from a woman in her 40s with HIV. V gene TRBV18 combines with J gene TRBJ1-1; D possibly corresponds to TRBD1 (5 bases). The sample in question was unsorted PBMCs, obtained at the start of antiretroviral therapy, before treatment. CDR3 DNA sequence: TGTGCCAGCTCACCAATAGTGGGGGACACTGAAGCTTTCTTT. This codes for CASSPIVGDTEAFF.